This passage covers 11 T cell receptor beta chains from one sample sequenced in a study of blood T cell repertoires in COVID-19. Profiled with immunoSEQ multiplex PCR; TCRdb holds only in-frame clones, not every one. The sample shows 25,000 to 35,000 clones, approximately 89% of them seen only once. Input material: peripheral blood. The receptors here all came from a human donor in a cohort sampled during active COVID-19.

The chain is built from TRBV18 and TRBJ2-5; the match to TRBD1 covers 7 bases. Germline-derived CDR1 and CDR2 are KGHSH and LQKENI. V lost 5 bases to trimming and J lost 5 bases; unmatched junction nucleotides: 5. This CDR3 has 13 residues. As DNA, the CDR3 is TGTGCCAGCTCAGAGGGACAGAGGGAGACCCAGTACTTC. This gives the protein CASSEGQRETQYF. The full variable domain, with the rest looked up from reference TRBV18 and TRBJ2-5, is NAGVMQNPRHLVRRRGQEARLRCSPMKGHSHVYWYRQLPEEGLKFMVYLQKENIIDESGMPKERFSAEFPKEGPSILRIQQVVRGDSAAYFCASSEGQRETQYFGPGTRLLVL.

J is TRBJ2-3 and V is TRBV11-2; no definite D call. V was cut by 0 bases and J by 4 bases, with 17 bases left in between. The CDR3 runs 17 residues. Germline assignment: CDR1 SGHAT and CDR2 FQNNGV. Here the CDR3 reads CASSLEARPILADTQYF. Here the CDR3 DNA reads TGTGCCAGCAGCTTAGAAGCTAGACCTATTCTCGCAGATACGCAGTATTTT.

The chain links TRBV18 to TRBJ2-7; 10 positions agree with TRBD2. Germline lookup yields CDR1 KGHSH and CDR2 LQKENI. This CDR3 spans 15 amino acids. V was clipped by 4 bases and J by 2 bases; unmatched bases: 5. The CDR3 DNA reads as TGTGCCAGCTCACTAACTAGCGGGACGACCTACGAGCAGTACTTC. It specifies CASSLTSGTTYEQYF.

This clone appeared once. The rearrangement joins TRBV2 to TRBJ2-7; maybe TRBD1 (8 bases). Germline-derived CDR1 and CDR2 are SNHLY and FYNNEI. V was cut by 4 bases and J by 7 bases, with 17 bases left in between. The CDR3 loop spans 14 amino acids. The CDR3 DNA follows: TGTGCCAGCAGTGTGACAGGGGAGGGGAGTGAGCAGTACTTC. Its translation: CASSVTGEGSEQYF.

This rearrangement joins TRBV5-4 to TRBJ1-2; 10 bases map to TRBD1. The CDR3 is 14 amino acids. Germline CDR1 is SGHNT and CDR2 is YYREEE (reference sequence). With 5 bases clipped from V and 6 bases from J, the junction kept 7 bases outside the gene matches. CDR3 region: CASSFGGTGDGYTF. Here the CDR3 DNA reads TGTGCCAGCAGTTTCGGAGGGACAGGGGATGGCTACACCTTC.

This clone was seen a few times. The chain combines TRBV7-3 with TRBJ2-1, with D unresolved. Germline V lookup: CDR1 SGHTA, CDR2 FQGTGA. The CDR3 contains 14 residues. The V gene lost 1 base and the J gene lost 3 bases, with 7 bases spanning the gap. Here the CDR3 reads CASSLIPGYNEQFF. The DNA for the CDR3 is TGTGCCAGCAGCTTAATTCCAGGCTACAATGAGCAGTTCTTC.

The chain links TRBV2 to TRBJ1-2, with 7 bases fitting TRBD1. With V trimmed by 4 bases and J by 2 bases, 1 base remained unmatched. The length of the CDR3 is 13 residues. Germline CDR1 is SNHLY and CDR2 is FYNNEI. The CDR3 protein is CASSGGQNYGYTF. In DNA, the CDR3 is TGTGCCAGCAGTGGGGGACAGAACTATGGCTACACCTTC.

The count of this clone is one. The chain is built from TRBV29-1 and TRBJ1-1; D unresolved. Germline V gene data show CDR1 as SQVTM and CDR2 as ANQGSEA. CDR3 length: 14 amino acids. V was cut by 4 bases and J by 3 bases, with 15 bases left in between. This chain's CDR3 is CSVGPWEGDTEAFF. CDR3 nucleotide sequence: TGCAGCGTTGGGCCTTGGGAGGGCGACACTGAAGCTTTCTTT.

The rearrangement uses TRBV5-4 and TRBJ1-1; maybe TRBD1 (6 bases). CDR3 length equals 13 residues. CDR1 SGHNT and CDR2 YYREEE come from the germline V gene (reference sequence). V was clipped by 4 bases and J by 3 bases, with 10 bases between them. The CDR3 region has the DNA TGTGCCAGCAGCAGACAGGAGGACACTGAAGCTTTCTTT. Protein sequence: CASSRQEDTEAFF.

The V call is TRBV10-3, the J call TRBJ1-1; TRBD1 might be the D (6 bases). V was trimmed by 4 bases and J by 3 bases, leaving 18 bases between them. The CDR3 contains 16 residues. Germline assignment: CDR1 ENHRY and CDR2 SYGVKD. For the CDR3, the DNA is TGTGCCATCAGTGTACAGGACAGCGGACTGGACACTGAAGCTTTCTTT. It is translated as CAISVQDSGLDTEAFF.

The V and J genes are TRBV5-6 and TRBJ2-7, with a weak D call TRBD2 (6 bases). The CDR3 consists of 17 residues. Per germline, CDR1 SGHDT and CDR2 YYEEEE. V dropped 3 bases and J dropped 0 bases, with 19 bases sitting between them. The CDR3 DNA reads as TGTGCCAGCAGCTCTGAGTCCTCCGCGGGGACCTCCTACGAGCAGTACTTC. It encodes CASSSESSAGTSYEQYF. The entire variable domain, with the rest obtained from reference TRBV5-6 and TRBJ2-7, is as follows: DAGVTQSPTHLIKTRGQQVTLRCSPKSGHDTVSWYQQALGQGPQFIFQYYEEEERQRGNFPDRFSGHQFPNYSSELNVNALLLGDSALYLCASSSESSAGTSYEQYFGPGTRLTVT.